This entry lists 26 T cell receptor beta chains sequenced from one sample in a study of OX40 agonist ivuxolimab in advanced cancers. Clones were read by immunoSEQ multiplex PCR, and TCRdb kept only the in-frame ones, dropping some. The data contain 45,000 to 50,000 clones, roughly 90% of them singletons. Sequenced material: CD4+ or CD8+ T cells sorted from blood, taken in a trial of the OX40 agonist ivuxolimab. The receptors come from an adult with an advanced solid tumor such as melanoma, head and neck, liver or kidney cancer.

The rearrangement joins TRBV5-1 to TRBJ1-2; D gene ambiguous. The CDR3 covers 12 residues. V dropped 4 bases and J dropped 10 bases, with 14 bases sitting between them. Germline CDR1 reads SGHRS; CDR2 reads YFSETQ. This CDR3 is CASSLNGWDYTF. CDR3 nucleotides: TGCGCCAGCAGCCTAAACGGATGGGACTACACCTTC.

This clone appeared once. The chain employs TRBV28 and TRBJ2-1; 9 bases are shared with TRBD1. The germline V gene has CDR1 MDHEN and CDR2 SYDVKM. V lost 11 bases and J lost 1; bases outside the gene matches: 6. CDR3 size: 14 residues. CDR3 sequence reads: CASLGTGSYNEQFF. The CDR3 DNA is TGTGCCTCATTGGGGACAGGGTCCTACAATGAGCAGTTCTTC. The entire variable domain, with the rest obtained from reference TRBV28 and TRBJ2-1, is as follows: DVKVTQSSRYLVKRTGEKVFLECVQDMDHENMFWYRQDPGLGLRLIYFSYDVKMKEKGDIPEGYSVSREKKERFSLILESASTNQTSMYLCASLGTGSYNEQFFGPGTRLTVL.

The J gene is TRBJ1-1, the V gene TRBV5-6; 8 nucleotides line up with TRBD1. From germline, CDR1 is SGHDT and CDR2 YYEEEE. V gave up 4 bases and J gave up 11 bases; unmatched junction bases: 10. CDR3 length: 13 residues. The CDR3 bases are TGTGCCAGCAGCATAGGACAGGGCCATAAGGCTTTCTTT. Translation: CASSIGQGHKAFF.

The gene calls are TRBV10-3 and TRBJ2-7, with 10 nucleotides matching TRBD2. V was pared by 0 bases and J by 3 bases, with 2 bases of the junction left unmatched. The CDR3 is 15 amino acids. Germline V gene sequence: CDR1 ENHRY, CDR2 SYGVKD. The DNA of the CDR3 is TGTGCCATCAGTGAGTCACTAGCGGGGATCTACGAGCAGTACTTC. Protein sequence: CAISESLAGIYEQYF.

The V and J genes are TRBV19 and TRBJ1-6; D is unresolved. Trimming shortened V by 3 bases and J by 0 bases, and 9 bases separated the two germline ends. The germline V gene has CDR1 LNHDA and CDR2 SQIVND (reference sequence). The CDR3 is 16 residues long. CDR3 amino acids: CASSITLSSYNSPLHF. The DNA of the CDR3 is TGTGCCAGTAGTATTACCTTGAGCTCCTATAATTCACCCCTCCACTTT.

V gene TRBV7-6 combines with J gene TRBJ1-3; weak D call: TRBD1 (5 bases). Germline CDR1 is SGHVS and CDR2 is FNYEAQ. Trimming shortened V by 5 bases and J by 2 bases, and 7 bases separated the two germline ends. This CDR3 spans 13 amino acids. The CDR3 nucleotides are TGTGCCAGCAGCCGGGGGGCTGGAAACACCATATATTTT. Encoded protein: CASSRGAGNTIYF.

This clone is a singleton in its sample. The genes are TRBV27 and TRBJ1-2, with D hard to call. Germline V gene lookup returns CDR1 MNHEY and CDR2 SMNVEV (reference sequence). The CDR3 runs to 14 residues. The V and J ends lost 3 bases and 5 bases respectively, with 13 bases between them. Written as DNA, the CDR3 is TGTGCCAGCAGTTTCTCTGCGAGCTTTTATGGCTACACCTTC. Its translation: CASSFSASFYGYTF.

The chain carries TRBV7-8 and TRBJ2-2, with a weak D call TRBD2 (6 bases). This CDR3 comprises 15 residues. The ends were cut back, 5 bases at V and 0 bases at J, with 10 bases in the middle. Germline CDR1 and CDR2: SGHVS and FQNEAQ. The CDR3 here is CASSLGGPNTGELFF. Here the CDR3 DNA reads TGTGCCAGCAGCCTCGGAGGGCCGAACACCGGGGAGCTGTTTTTT.

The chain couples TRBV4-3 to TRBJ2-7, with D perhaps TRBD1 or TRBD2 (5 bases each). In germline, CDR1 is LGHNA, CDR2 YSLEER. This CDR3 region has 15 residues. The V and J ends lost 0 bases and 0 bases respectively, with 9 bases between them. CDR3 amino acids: CASSQDPGPSYEQYF. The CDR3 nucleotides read TGCGCCAGCAGCCAAGATCCGGGACCCTCCTACGAGCAGTACTTC.

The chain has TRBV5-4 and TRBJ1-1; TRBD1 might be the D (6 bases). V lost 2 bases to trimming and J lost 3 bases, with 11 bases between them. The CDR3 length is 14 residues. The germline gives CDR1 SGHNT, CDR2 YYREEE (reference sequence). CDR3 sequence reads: CASSFFGGHTEAFF. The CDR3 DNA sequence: TGTGCCAGCAGCTTTTTCGGGGGGCACACTGAAGCTTTCTTT.

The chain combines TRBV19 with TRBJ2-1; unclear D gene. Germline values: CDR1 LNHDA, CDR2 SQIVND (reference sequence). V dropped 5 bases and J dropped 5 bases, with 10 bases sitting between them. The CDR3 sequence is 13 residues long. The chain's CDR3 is CASSPSIDNEQFF. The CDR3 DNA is TGTGCCAGTAGTCCCTCGATTGACAATGAGCAGTTCTTC.

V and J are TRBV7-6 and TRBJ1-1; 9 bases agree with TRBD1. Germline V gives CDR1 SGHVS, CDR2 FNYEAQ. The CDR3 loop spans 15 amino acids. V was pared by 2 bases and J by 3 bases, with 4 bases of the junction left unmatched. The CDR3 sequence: CASSLRDRVDTEAFF. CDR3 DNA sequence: TGTGCCAGCAGCTTAAGGGACAGGGTTGACACTGAAGCTTTCTTT.

CDR3 amino acids: CASSSSREQLDGYTF. Here the CDR3 DNA reads TGTGCCAGCAGTTCATCCAGGGAACAGTTGGATGGCTACACCTTC. V is TRBV28 and J is TRBJ1-2; possibly TRBD1 for D (5 bases). Germline V gene data show CDR1 as MDHEN and CDR2 as SYDVKM. The CDR3 has 15 residues. The V end was cut by 4 bases, the J end by 6 bases, with 18 bases between.

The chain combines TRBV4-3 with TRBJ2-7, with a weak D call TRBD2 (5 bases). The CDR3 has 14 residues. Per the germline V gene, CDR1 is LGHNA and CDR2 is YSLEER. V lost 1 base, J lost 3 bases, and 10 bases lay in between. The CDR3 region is CASSQVPGFYEQYF. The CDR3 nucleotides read TGCGCCAGCAGCCAAGTTCCGGGGTTCTACGAGCAGTACTTC.

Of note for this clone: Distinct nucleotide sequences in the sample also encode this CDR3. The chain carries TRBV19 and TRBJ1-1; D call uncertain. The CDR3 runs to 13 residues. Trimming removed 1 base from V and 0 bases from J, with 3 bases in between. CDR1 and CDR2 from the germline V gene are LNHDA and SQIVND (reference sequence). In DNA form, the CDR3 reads TGTGCCAGTAGTATAGCAATGAACACTGAAGCTTTCTTT. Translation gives CASSIAMNTEAFF. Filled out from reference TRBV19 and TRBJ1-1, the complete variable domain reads DGGITQSPKYLFRKEGQNVTLSCEQNLNHDAMYWYRQDPGQGLRLIYYSQIVNDFQKGDIAEGYSVSREKKESFPLTVTSAQKNPTAFYLCASSIAMNTEAFFGQGTRLTVV.

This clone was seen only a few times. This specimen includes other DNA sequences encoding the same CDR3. CDR3 loop: CASRRTSGRSDTQYF. The DNA of the CDR3 is TGTGCCAGCAGACGAACTAGCGGGAGATCAGATACGCAGTATTTT. The chain links TRBV28 to TRBJ2-3; 11 nucleotides match TRBD2. The CDR3 covers 15 residues. In germline, CDR1 is MDHEN, CDR2 SYDVKM. V gave up 6 bases and J gave up 4 bases; unmatched junction bases: 6.

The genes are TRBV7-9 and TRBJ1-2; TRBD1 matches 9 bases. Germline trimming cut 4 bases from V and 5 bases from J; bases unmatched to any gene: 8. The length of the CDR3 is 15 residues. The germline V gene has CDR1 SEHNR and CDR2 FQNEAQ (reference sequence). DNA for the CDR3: TGTGCCAGCAGCTGGGACAGGGAGGATTCATATGGCTACACCTTC. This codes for CASSWDREDSYGYTF.

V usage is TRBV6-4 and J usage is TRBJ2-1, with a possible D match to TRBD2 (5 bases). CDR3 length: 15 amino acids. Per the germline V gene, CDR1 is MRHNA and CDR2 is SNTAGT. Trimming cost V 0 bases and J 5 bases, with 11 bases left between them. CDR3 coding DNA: TGTGCCAGCAGTGACTCCGGGGTTTTGGACAATGAGCAGTTCTTC. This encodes CASSDSGVLDNEQFF.

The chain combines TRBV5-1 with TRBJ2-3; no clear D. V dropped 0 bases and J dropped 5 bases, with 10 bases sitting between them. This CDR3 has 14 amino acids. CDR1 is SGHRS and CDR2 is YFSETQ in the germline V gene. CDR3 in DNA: TGCGCCAGCAGCTTGGAGTCAGGAGAAGATACGCAGTATTTT. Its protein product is CASSLESGEDTQYF.

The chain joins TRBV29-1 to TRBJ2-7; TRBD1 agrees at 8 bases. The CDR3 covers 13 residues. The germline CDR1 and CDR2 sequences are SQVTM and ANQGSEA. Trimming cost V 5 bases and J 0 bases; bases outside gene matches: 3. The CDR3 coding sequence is TGCAGCGTTAGGACAGGGAGCTCCTACGAGCAGTACTTC. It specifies CSVRTGSSYEQYF.

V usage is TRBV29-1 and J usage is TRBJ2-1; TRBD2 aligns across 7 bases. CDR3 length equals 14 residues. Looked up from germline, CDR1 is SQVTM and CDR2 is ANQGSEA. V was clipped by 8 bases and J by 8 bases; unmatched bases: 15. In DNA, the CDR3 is TGCAGCTTTCGGGGGTGGGAGGGCCGCGATGAGCAGTTCTTC. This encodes CSFRGWEGRDEQFF.

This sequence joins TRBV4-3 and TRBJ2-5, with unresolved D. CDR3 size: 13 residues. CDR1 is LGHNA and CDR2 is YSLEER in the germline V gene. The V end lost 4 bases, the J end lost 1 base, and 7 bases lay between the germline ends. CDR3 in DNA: TGCGCCAGCAGCCCTGGGATCCAAGAGACCCAGTACTTC. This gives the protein CASSPGIQETQYF.

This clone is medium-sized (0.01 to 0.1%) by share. The CDR3 region is CASSQTRQGSNTEAFF. CDR3 nucleotide sequence: TGTGCCAGCAGCCAAACACGACAGGGGTCCAACACTGAAGCTTTCTTT. The chain carries TRBV14 and TRBJ1-1; 8 bases match TRBD1. Trimming removed 2 bases from V and 2 bases from J; junction bases left unmatched: 7. This CDR3 is 16 amino acids long. Looked up from germline, CDR1 is SGHDN and CDR2 is FVKESK.

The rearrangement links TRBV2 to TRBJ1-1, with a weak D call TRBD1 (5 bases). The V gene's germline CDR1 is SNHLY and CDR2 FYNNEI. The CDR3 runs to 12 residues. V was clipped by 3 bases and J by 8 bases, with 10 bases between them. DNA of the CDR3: TGTGCCAGCAGTGATTTGGGGCTAGAAGCTTTCTTT. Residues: CASSDLGLEAFF.

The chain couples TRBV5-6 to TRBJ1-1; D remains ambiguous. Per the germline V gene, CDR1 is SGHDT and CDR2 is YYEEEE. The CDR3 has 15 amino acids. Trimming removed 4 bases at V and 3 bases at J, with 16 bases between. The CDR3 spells CASSPGGGSDTEAFF. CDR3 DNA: TGTGCCAGCAGCCCGGGAGGAGGGAGTGACACTGAAGCTTTCTTT.

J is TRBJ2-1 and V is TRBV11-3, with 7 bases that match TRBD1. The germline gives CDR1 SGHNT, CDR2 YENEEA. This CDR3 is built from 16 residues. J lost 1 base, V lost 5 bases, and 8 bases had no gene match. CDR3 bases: TGTGCCAGCAGCCATCGGGGCAGGGGGTCCTACAATGAGCAGTTCTTC. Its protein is CASSHRGRGSYNEQFF.